This T cell receptor beta chain was captured by sequencing in a study of blood T cell repertoires in COVID-19. Looking at the study overall: Acute and convalescent COVID-19 specimens originated in the United States, Italy and Spain. Sources were T cells, B-cell-depleted T cells, or PBMCs; the material itself was cDNA or gDNA.

Original data processing: Amplification from reference gene primers served as the basis for estimated nucleated cell counts. Repertoires were generated with immunoSEQ multiplex PCR, while TCRdb's copy carries only in-frame clones and drops some. V and J calls and clone size come straight from that table; D and trimming were deduced from the DNA. The sample has about 130,000 clones; about 80% are singletons. CDR3 length equals 14 residues. Germline V gene sequence: CDR1 SGHTA, CDR2 FQGTGA. Between the trimmed V and J ends, which lost 5 bases and 3 bases, there was a span of 13 bases. Concerning this clone: Other nucleotide sequences from this sample produce the same CDR3.

J is TRBJ1-2 and V is TRBV7-3, with TRBD1 as a possible D gene (6 bases). This receptor was taken from a woman of 80 years or more with acute or convalescent COVID-19. Sequencing input: peripheral blood. The CDR3 is CASSPGRGHYGYTF. CDR3 in DNA: TGTGCCAGCAGCCCCGGGCGGGGGCACTATGGCTACACCTTC.